This TCR beta chain was identified during a study of monozygotic twins with inflammatory bowel disease. As concerns this clonotype: The antigen remains undetermined.

TCRdb re-called the 5' RACE reads and catalogs CDR3 proteins one per entry, DNA excluded. Recorded here are about 330,000 distinct CDR3 sequences; the top ten clones represent 2% to 2.5%. Germline values: CDR1 SEHNR, CDR2 FQNEAQ (reference sequence). The CDR3 covers 13 residues. No sorting of T cells preceded isolation of total RNA from whole blood. Study-level points and caveats: Separate T cell subtypes could not be resolved from one another. Possibly reflecting limited power, no difference in repertoire similarity was found between concordant and discordant twins.

V usage is TRBV7-9 and J usage is TRBJ2-7; TCRdb indicates TRBD1, and absent DNA this call remains unverified. The sequence derives from a human donor with ulcerative colitis or Crohn's disease, or a healthy co-twin of an affected twin (not recorded which). The sequenced sample was blood. The CDR3 sequence: CASRQQGYYEQYF.